This TCR beta chain was recorded in a study of T cells of healthy individuals (dated by TCRdb to the late 2010s). The junction shows trimming of 4 bases on V and 0 bases on J, plus 9 bases between the germline ends. Including the terminal cysteine and phenylalanine, the CDR3 comprises 14 residues. Only the CDR3 part of the read is kept: 42 bases, read in frame from the first base. For CDR1 and CDR2, the germline V gene (reference sequence) lists MNHEY and SMNVEV. The library was generated by 5' RACE. Sequencing was performed on an Illumina MiSeq. TCRdb passed the public sequencing reads through fastp at Q25 and MiXCR, retaining productive beta sequences. Each CDR3 protein gets just one entry, which takes the most common genes and DNA from the rows behind it. The sample includes approximately 100,000 distinct CDR3 sequences, with around 17% observed a single time. Over 5% of the sample rests with the top ten.

This clonotype was seen at least ten times. It has no known antigen specificity. Per-base qualities were not stored, and no clone one base away is much larger. This chain is built from TRBV27 and TRBJ1-1, with the D segment identity uncertain. The source of this sequence is a human donor in good health. The sequence in DNA is TGTGCCAGCAGTTCTGAGACACTGAACACTGAAGCTTTCTTT. It codes for CASSSETLNTEAFF.